The T cell receptor beta chain under discussion was sequenced for a study of blood T cell repertoires in COVID-19. In germline, CDR1 is LGHNA, CDR2 YSLEER. Germline trimming cut 1 base from V and 2 bases from J; bases unmatched to any gene: 12. The CDR3 is made up of 18 amino acids. Only in-frame clones appear in the TCRdb table, and some are missing; sequencing was by immunoSEQ multiplex PCR. The table shows under 350,000 clones, with roughly 90% occurring only once. This TCR was sampled from a woman aged 25 to 39 with COVID-19, enrolled during active disease. V gene TRBV4-3 combines with J gene TRBJ1-1; 8 bases align to TRBD1. Sequencing was performed on peripheral blood. This CDR3 reads CASSQAIGQGRANTEAFF. DNA for the CDR3: TGCGCCAGCAGCCAAGCTATTGGACAGGGAAGGGCAAACACTGAAGCTTTCTTT.